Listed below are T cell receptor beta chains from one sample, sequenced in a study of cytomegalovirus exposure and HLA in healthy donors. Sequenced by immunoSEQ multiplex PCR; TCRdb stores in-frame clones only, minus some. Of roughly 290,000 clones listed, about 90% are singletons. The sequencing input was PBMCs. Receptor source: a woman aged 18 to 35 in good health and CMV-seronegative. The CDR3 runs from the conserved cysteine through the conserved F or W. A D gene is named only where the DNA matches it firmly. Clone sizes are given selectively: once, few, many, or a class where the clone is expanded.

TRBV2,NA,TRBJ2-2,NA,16,TGTGCCAGCAGTGAATCAGGGGACCCAGGGACCGGGGAGCTGTTTTTT,CASSESGDPGTGELFF
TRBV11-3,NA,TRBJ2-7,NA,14,TGTGCCAGCAGCTTATGGTCAGGGGATTACGAGCAGTACTTC,CASSLWSGDYEQYF
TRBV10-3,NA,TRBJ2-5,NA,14,TGTGCCATCAGTGAGTCAAGAGATAGCGCAACCCAGTACTTC,CAISESRDSATQYF
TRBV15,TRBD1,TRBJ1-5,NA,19,TGTGCCACCAGTAGAGATTCATTAAGGACAGGGACCTTATTTGCGCCCCAGCATTTT,CATSRDSLRTGTLFAPQHF
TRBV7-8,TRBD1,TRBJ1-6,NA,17,TGTGCCAGCAGCTTAAGGGCCGGGACAGGGGGTTATTCACCCCTCCACTTT,CASSLRAGTGGYSPLHF
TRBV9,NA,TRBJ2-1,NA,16,TGTGCCAGCAGCGTAGAGGGGGGGGCCTGGTTGAATGAGCAGTTCTTC,CASSVEGGAWLNEQFF
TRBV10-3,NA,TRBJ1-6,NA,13,TGTGCCATTTCCAAGCCGCCAAATTCACCCCTCCACTTT,CAISKPPNSPLHF
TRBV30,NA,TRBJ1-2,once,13,TGTGCCTATTCGGGGGGTGCCCCCCGGAGCTACACCTTC,CAYSGGAPRSYTF
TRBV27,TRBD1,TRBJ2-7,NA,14,TGTGCCAGCAGTTTATCTCGGACAGGCTACGAGCAGTACTTC,CASSLSRTGYEQYF
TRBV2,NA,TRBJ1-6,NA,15,TGTGCCAGCAGTGAGGCCCCAGGGAACAATTCACCCCTCCACTTT,CASSEAPGNNSPLHF
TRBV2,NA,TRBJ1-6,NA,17,TGTGCCAGCAGCCCTATAGAGGGACACTCCTATAATTCACCCCTCCACTTT,CASSPIEGHSYNSPLHF
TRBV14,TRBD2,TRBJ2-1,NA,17,TGTGCCAGCAGCCAACTCACCCAAGCGGGGGGCCACAATGAGCAGTTCTTC,CASSQLTQAGGHNEQFF
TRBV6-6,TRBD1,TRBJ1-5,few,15,TGTGCCAGCAGCCACCCGGGACAGGGATACCAGCCCCAGCATTTT,CASSHPGQGYQPQHF
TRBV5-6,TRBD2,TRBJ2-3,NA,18,TGTGCCAGCAGCCATAAAACTTTTCTAGCGGGGTACACAGATACGCAGTATTTT,CASSHKTFLAGYTDTQYF
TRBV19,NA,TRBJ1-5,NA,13,TGTGCCAGTAGTATAGGAGGCCATCAGCCCCAGCATTTT,CASSIGGHQPQHF
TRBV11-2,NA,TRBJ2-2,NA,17,TGTGCCAGCAGCCCCGGGACACGGAGATCGAACACCGGGGAGCTGTTTTTT,CASSPGTRRSNTGELFF
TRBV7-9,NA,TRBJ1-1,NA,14,TGTGCCAGCAGCTTGTCACAGGGGAACACTGAAGCTTTCTTT,CASSLSQGNTEAFF
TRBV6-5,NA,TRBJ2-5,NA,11,TGTGCCAGCAGTCCGGGGGAGACCCAGTACTTC,CASSPGETQYF
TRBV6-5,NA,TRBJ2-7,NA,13,TGTGCCAGCAGCGTCGGGGTCTCCTACGAGCAGTACTTC,CASSVGVSYEQYF
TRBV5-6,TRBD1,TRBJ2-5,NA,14,TGTGCCAGCAGCTTGAAGGGGGCGGAAGAGACCCAGTACTTC,CASSLKGAEETQYF
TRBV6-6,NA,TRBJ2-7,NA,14,TGTGCCAGCAGACCCTCGGGGGAGATCTACGAGCAGTACTTC,CASRPSGEIYEQYF
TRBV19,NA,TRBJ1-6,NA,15,TGTGCCAGTAGCCTTCGGGCTGCGGGGAATTCACCCCTCCACTTT,CASSLRAAGNSPLHF
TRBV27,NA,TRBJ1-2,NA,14,TGTGCCAGCAGTTCCCCACCTAGGGGCATTGGCTACACCTTC,CASSSPPRGIGYTF
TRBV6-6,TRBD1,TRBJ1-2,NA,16,TGTGCCAGCACCAATACCATTGGACAGGGGGCTTTTGGCTACACCTTC,CASTNTIGQGAFGYTF
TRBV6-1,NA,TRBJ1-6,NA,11,TGTGCCAGCAACGAGGCTTCACCCCTCCACTTT,CASNEASPLHF
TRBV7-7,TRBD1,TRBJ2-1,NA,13,TGTGCCAGCAGCTTACCAGGGGGCAATGAGCAGTTCTTC,CASSLPGGNEQFF
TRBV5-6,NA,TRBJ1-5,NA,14,TGTGCCAGCAGCTTCGGGGATAGCAATCAGCCCCAGCATTTT,CASSFGDSNQPQHF
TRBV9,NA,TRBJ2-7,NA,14,TGTGCCAGCAGTCCGGACAATTGGGACTACGAGCAGTACTTC,CASSPDNWDYEQYF
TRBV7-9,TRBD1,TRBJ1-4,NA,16,TGTGCCAGCAGCTTAGGGGACAGGGGGAGGAATGAAAAACTGTTTTTT,CASSLGDRGRNEKLFF
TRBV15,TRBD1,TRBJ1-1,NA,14,TGTGCCACCAGCAGCAGACAGGGTTGGACTGAAGCTTTCTTT,CATSSRQGWTEAFF
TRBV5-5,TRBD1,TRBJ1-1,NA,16,TGTGCCAGCAGCTTGGTCGGACAGGGTAGGGACACTGAAGCTTTCTTT,CASSLVGQGRDTEAFF
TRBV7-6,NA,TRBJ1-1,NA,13,TGTGCCAGCAGCTTAGGTCGAGACAGGGAAGCTTTCTTT,CASSLGRDREAFF
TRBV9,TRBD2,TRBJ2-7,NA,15,TGTGCCAGCAGCGTAGCTAGCGGGGGGGCCGGCGAGCAGTACTTC,CASSVASGGAGEQYF
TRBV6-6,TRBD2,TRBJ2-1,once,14,TGTGCCAGTACGGGGGGAAGCTCCTACAATGAGCAGTTCTTC,CASTGGSSYNEQFF
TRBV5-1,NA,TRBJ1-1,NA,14,TGCGCCAGCAGCTACCACACAGGGAACACTGAAGCTTTCTTT,CASSYHTGNTEAFF
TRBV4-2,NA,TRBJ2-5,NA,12,TGTGCCAGCAGCCAAGATCGGGAGACCCAGTACTTC,CASSQDRETQYF
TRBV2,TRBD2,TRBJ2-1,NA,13,TGTGCCAGCAGTGAAGGCGGGGGAGGGGCGCAGTTCTTC,CASSEGGGGAQFF
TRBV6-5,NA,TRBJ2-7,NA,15,TGTGCCAGCAGAGAGGGGGGGTCGTCGTCTTACGAGCAGTACTTC,CASREGGSSSYEQYF
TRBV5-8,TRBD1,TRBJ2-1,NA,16,TGTGCCAGCACCCTTGACCCGGACAGGGCGTACAATGAGCAGTTCTTC,CASTLDPDRAYNEQFF
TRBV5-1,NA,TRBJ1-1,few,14,TGCGCCAGCAGCTTGACCGGGGGGCTGTCTGAAGCTTTCTTT,CASSLTGGLSEAFF
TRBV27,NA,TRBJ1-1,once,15,TGTGCCAGCAGTTTAATAGGCGGGTTCCAGACTGAAGCTTTCTTT,CASSLIGGFQTEAFF
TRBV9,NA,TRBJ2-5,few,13,TGTGCCAGCACCCCTGGGGGGGCAGAGACCCAGTACTTC,CASTPGGAETQYF
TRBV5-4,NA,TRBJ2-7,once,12,TGTGCCAGCAGCCCGTCGGGCTACGAGCAGTACTTC,CASSPSGYEQYF
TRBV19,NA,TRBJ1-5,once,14,TGTGCCAGTAGTATACCAGGGGGCAATCAGCCCCAGCATTTT,CASSIPGGNQPQHF
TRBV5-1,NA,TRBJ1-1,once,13,TGCGCCAGCAGCTTACAGGGTTACACTGAAGCTTTCTTT,CASSLQGYTEAFF
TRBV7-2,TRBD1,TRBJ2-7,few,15,TGTGCCAGCAGCTTAGCTCGACAGGGATCCTACGAGCAGTACTTC,CASSLARQGSYEQYF
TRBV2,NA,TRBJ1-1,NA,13,TGTGCCAGCGGCTCAGGGAGGGGCACTGAAGCTTTCTTT,CASGSGRGTEAFF
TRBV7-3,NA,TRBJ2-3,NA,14,TGTGCCAGCAGCTTCAGGGGGGCGACAGATACGCAGTATTTT,CASSFRGATDTQYF
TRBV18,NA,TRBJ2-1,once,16,TGTGCCAGCTCACCACGTCCCCCGAGCTCCTACAATGAGCAGTTCTTC,CASSPRPPSSYNEQFF
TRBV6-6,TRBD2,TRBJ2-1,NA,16,TGTGCCAGCAGGGGCGAGCTAGCGGCTTCCTACAATGAGCAGTTCTTC,CASRGELAASYNEQFF
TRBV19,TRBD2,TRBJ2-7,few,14,TGTGCCAGTAGTCTCGGACTAGCCCTCGACGAGCAGTACTTC,CASSLGLALDEQYF
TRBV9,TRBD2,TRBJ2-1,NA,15,TGTGCCAGCAGCCCCACTAGCGGGGGGGCCGGTGAGCAGTTCTTC,CASSPTSGGAGEQFF
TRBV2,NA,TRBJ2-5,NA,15,TGTGCCAGCAGCCCCCCGGTGGAAGGGGCCGAGGCCCAGTACTTC,CASSPPVEGAEAQYF
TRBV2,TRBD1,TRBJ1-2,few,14,TGTGCCAGCAGTCGACAGGGGGGAAACTATGGCTACACCTTC,CASSRQGGNYGYTF
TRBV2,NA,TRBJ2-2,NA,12,TGTGCCAGCAATGGCAACACCGGGGAGCTGTTTTTT,CASNGNTGELFF